This TCR beta chain was sequenced during a study of blood T cells in healthy people across ages. In regard to this clonotype: Its antigen is as yet unknown.

The CDR3 extends over 14 amino acids. With 2 bases removed from V and 4 bases from J, the gap between germline ends came to 12 bases. In germline, CDR1 is DFQATT, CDR2 SNEGSKA (reference sequence). Primed by a sample-barcoded 5' primer and a J-beta primer mix, a second PCR proceeded for about 7 to 12 cycles. TCRdb re-derived calls from the 5' RACE reads in MiXCR, one entry per CDR3 protein. The table shows 380,000 or so distinct CDR3 sequences, with roughly half occurring only once. Findings and limits, study-wide: Naive and antigen-experienced cells could not be conclusively compared, given unsorted PBMCs. Age showed a roughly linear inverse relationship with TCR beta diversity per million T cells.

The sample comprised blood. This rearrangement joins TRBV20-1 to TRBJ2-1; the D gene is possibly TRBD2 (5 bases). This receptor was identified in a man in his 60s in good health. The DNA of the CDR3 is TGCAGTGCTAGATCTCTAGCAGGTTACAATGAGCAGTTCTTC. It yields the protein CSARSLAGYNEQFF.